The count of the clone carrying this T cell receptor (beta chain) is one. Per the authors' pipeline: Counts of nucleated cells, estimated from reference gene primer amplification, were obtained. Repertoires were generated with immunoSEQ multiplex PCR, while TCRdb's copy carries only in-frame clones and drops some. The V and J calls and clone size come from that table; D and trimming were worked out from the DNA. The sample lists about 97,000 clones; roughly nine tenths were seen once. The record originates from a study of blood T cell repertoires in COVID-19. Study overall: Acute and convalescent COVID-19 samples came from the United States, Italy and Spain. The cDNA or gDNA used as material had been derived from T cells, B-cell-depleted T cells, or PBMCs.

This CDR3 is 13 amino acids long. Germline CDR1 reads SGHAT; CDR2 reads FQNNGV. V gave up 1 base and J gave up 5 bases, with 8 bases separating them. The receptor comes from a man aged 45 to 65 with acute or convalescent COVID-19. The sequenced sample was peripheral blood. The V call is TRBV11-2, the J call TRBJ1-1; unclear D gene. This CDR3 is CASSLGALTEAFF. The CDR3 nucleotides read TGTGCCAGCAGCTTAGGGGCGTTGACTGAAGCTTTCTTT.